Shown below are 5 T cell receptor beta chains from a single sample sequenced in a study of ipilimumab plus nivolumab after autologous stem cell transplantation. The method was immunoSEQ multiplex PCR; TCRdb's version includes in-frame clones alone and lacks a portion of them. The profile shows over 75,000 clones, 83% of them singletons. The starting material was PBMCs, obtained in a trial of ipilimumab plus nivolumab as post-transplant consolidation. The origin of the receptors is a male donor with diffuse large B-cell lymphoma.

The genes are TRBV7-9 and TRBJ1-1, with D hard to call. Per the germline V gene, CDR1 is SEHNR and CDR2 is FQNEAQ (reference sequence). The CDR3 loop spans 13 amino acids. Trimming removed 1 base at V and 2 bases at J, with 5 bases between. The CDR3 reads CASSLVANTEAFF. The DNA for the CDR3 is TGTGCCAGCAGCTTAGTTGCAAACACTGAAGCTTTCTTT.

The chain employs TRBV11-2 and TRBJ1-1; D uncertain. The CDR3 has 13 amino acids. The germline V gene has CDR1 SGHAT and CDR2 FQNNGV. Trimming pared 2 bases from V and 3 bases from J, leaving 7 bases between. The CDR3 protein is CASSLLSDTEAFF. The CDR3 region has the DNA TGTGCCAGCAGCTTATTGTCTGACACTGAAGCTTTCTTT.

The chain uses TRBV6-1 and TRBJ1-2; 9 positions agree with TRBD1. Germline CDR1 is MNHNS and CDR2 is SASEGT. V trimming: 7 bases; J trimming: 8 bases; junction bases outside the gene matches: 8. This CDR3 region has 13 residues. Written as DNA, the CDR3 is TGTGCCAGCATTAGAACAGGGGGCGGGGGCTACACCTTC. Translating it yields CASIRTGGGGYTF.

This chain uses TRBV15 with TRBJ2-4; either TRBD1 or TRBD2 may fit D (5 bases each). V shed 1 base and J shed 2 bases, with 15 bases lying between them. CDR3 length equals 17 residues. Germline V lookup: CDR1 LNHNV, CDR2 YYDKDF (reference sequence). CDR3 in DNA: TGTGCCACCAGCAGAGGGAGTATAGGGGACCCCAAAAACATTCAGTACTTC. It specifies CATSRGSIGDPKNIQYF.

The chain recombines TRBV11-1 with TRBJ2-2; D possibly uses TRBD1 or TRBD2 (5 bases each). This CDR3 has 15 amino acids. Trimming took 5 bases from V and 5 from J, leaving 15 bases between them. The V gene's germline CDR1 is SGHAT and CDR2 FQDESV (reference sequence). CDR3 amino acids: CASSPALGVTGELFF. The CDR3 coding sequence is TGTGCCAGCAGCCCGGCGTTGGGGGTAACCGGGGAGCTGTTTTTT.